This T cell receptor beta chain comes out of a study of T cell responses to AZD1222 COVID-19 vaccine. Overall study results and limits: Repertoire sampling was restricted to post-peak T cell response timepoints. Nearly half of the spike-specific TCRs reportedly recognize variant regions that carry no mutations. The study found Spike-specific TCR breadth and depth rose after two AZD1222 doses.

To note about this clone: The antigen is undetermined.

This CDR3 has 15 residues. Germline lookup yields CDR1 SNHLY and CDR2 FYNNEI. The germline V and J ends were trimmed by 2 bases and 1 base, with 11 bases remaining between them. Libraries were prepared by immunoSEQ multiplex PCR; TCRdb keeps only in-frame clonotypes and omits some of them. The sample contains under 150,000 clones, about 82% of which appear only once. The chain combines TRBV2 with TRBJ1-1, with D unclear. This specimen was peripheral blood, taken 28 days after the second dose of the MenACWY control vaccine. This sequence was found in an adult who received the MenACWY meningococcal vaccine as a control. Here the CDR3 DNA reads TGTGCCAGCAGTGAAACACTTGGAGGGAACACTGAAGCTTTCTTT. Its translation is CASSETLGGNTEAFF.